These T cell receptor beta chains were read from a single sample in a study of T cell responses to AZD1222 COVID-19 vaccine. Assay used: immunoSEQ multiplex PCR; TCRdb lists only in-frame clones, some missing. The sample yields some 130,000 clones, about four fifths seen once. Here the sequenced sample was peripheral blood, taken on day 0 of AZD1222 vaccination. These receptors were collected from an adult in good health. Each CDR3 is given with its conserved first and last residue. The order of the fields is D gene, J gene, clone size, V gene, CDR3 DNA, CDR3 protein. D genes are given only for firm matches. Clone size is given for some rows only: seen once, a few or many times, or a class if the clone is expanded.

>-|TRBJ2-3|-|TRBV29-1
TGCAGCGCAGGTGGAGGGGGCCCCACAGATACGCAGTATTTT
CSAGGGGPTDTQYF
>-|TRBJ1-6|-|TRBV25-1
TGTGCCAGCAGAAGGGAAAATTCACCCCTCCACTTT
CASRRENSPLHF
>-|TRBJ2-3|-|TRBV7-3
TGTGCCAGCAGCTTAACGCCGCGAGGTACAGATACGCAGTATTTT
CASSLTPRGTDTQYF
>-|TRBJ2-2|once|TRBV30
TGTGCCTGGAGTGTAGTTGGGGAAGGGGAGCTGTTTTTT
CAWSVVGEGELFF
>TRBD1|TRBJ2-7|-|TRBV7-9
TGTGCCAGCAGCTTAGGGCCGGGGACAGGGGACTACAAGCAGTACTTC
CASSLGPGTGDYKQYF
>-|TRBJ2-7|-|TRBV10-1
TGCGCCAGCAGTGAAAGAATGGGAACAGGTAGGGACGAGCAGTACTTC
CASSERMGTGRDEQYF
>-|TRBJ2-5|-|TRBV29-1
TGCAGCGCCACCGCCTTAGAGACCCAGTACTTC
CSATALETQYF
>-|TRBJ1-2|-|TRBV23-1
TGCGCCAGCAACCTAAGGACTTTTCCAATTGGGTATGGCTACACCTTC
CASNLRTFPIGYGYTF
>-|TRBJ1-3|-|TRBV7-2
TGTGCCAGCAGCTTAGTTTCCAGCGGAAACACCATATATTTT
CASSLVSSGNTIYF
>-|TRBJ2-1|-|TRBV27
TGTGCCAGCAGTGATGGGACACCTTACAATGAGCAGTTCTTC
CASSDGTPYNEQFF
>TRBD1|TRBJ1-2|-|TRBV29-1
TGCAGCGTTGGAGGGGGCGGCTATGGCTACACCTTC
CSVGGGGYGYTF
>-|TRBJ1-4|-|TRBV30
TGTGCCTGGAGTAGGTTGGGGACTAATGAAAAACTGTTTTTT
CAWSRLGTNEKLFF
>TRBD1|TRBJ2-7|-|TRBV20-1
TGCAGTGCCAGTGCCGGGACAGCAGCCTACGAGCAGTACTTC
CSASAGTAAYEQYF
>-|TRBJ1-4|-|TRBV11-2
TGTGCCAGCAGCTTAGATCAGGGGTGGAGGGAAAAACTGTTTTTT
CASSLDQGWREKLFF
>-|TRBJ1-6|-|TRBV6-5
TGTGCCAGCATCCTGGAGTATAATTCACCCCTCCACTTT
CASILEYNSPLHF
>-|TRBJ1-1|-|TRBV5-6
TGTGCCAGCAGCTCAATCGGCTTCCGAGGCAGCAACACTGAAGCTTTCTTT
CASSSIGFRGSNTEAFF
>-|TRBJ1-5|-|TRBV6-5
TGTGCCAGCACCTCAGACAGGTGGGGGGATCAGCCCCAGCATTTT
CASTSDRWGDQPQHF
>-|TRBJ2-2|-|TRBV6-5
TGTGCCAGCAGTTACCTAGCTACGAACACCGGGGAGCTGTTTTTT
CASSYLATNTGELFF